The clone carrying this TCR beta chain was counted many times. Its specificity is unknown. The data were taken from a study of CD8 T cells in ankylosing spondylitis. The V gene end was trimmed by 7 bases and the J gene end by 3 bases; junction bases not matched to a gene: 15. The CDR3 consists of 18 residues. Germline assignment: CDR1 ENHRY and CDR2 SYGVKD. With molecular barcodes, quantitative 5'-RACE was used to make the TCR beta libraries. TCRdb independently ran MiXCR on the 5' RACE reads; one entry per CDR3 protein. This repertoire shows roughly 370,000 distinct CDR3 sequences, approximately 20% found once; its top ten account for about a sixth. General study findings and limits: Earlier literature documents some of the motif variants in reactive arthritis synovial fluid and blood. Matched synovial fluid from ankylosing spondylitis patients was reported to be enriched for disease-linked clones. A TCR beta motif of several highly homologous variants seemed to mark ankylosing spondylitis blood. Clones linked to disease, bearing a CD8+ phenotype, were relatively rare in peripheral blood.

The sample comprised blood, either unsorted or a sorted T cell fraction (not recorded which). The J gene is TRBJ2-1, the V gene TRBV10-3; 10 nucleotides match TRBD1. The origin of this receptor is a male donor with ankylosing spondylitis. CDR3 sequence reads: CAITRDRGRGIGYNEQFF. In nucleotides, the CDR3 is TGTGCCATCACCCGGGACAGGGGCAGGGGGATAGGCTACAATGAGCAGTTCTTC.